Below, one T cell receptor beta chain is given with its context. These data come from a study of blood T cell repertoires in COVID-19. Background on the study: The samples span acute and convalescent COVID-19 from the United States, Italy and Spain. Nucleic acid was either cDNA or gDNA, and it came from T cells, B-cell-depleted T cells, or PBMCs.

This table comes from immunoSEQ multiplex PCR, and its TCRdb copy is limited to in-frame clones, with some not included. The sample lists roughly 70,000 clones, more than 75% occurring once. CDR3 length: 16 amino acids. V lost 0 bases and J lost 2; bases outside the gene matches: 1. The V gene's germline CDR1 is LGHDT and CDR2 YNNKEL (reference sequence). The TCR comes from a human donor in a cohort sampled during active COVID-19. This chain links TRBV3-1 (or the pseudogene TRBV3-2) with TRBJ2-1; 10 bases align to TRBD2. Sample: peripheral blood. DNA for the CDR3: TGTGCCAGCAGCCAAGACAGCGGGAGGGCCTACAATGAGCAGTTCTTC. Protein sequence: CASSQDSGRAYNEQFF.